This is a list of T cell receptor beta chains from one sample in a study of PD-1 blockade in classical Hodgkin lymphoma. Profiled with immunoSEQ multiplex PCR; TCRdb holds only in-frame clones, not every one. The table has roughly 68,000 clones, nearly 95% seen once. The sample comprised peripheral blood mononuclear cells (PBMCs). The receptors come from a human donor with classical Hodgkin lymphoma. Each CDR3 is given with its conserved first and last residue. A D gene is named only where the DNA matches it firmly. Only part of the rows carry a size: once, few, many, or a class if the clone is expanded.

>TRBJ1-4|NA|TRBV2|NA
TGTGCCAGCAGTTGGGAGCCTGAAAAACTGTTTTTT
CASSWEPEKLFF
>TRBJ1-5|NA|TRBV7-2|few
TGTGCCAGCAGTTTTAGCAATCAGCCCCAGCATTTT
CASSFSNQPQHF
>TRBJ1-3|NA|TRBV29-1|NA
TGTGCGGCCGGGGACTCTGGAAACACCATATATTTT
CAAGDSGNTIYF
>TRBJ2-4|TRBD2|TRBV23-1|NA
TGCGCCAGCAGTTTACGCGGGGGGGGCGAGGCCAAAAACATTCAGTACTTC
CASSLRGGGEAKNIQYF
>TRBJ2-7|TRBD1|TRBV5-1|few
TGCGCCAGCAGCCAACCGGGACAGGGCCTCCTCGAGCAGTACTTC
CASSQPGQGLLEQYF
>TRBJ2-1|TRBD2|TRBV6-1|NA
TGTGCCAGCAGTGAAGCCCTGGGACTAGCAGGGGAGCAGTTCTTC
CASSEALGLAGEQFF
>TRBJ1-2|NA|TRBV6-5|once
TGTGCCAGCGCACCCGATCCGAACTATGGCTACACCTTC
CASAPDPNYGYTF
>TRBJ2-7|TRBD2|TRBV7-2|NA
TGTGCCAGCAGCTTAGTTAACCCTACTAGCGGGAGGGTAATGGAGCAGTACTTC
CASSLVNPTSGRVMEQYF
>TRBJ2-7|NA|TRBV21-1|NA
TGTGCCAGCAGCAACCGGCGAAACACCTACGAGCAGTACTTC
CASSNRRNTYEQYF
>TRBJ1-1|NA|TRBV4-3|NA
TGCGCCAGCAGCCAAGAAGGTTTTCTCGGTGAAGCTTTCTTT
CASSQEGFLGEAFF
>TRBJ2-3|NA|TRBV11-2|once
TGTGCCAGCAGCGGTGGACGGATACCCACAGATACGCAGTATTTT
CASSGGRIPTDTQYF
>TRBJ1-4|NA|TRBV28|NA
TGTGCCAGCAGTTTAGGGGGGACAACTAATGAAAAACTGTTTTTT
CASSLGGTTNEKLFF
>TRBJ2-2|NA|TRBV27|NA
TGTGCCAGCAGTTTAGGTCCGGAGGGGCCGAACACCGGGGAGCTGTTTTTT
CASSLGPEGPNTGELFF
>TRBJ1-1|NA|TRBV6-6|NA
TGTGCCAGCAGTCCCCGTCGGGGCGCTGAAGCTTTCTTT
CASSPRRGAEAFF
>TRBJ2-7|TRBD1|TRBV15|NA
TGTGCCACCAGCAAGACAGGGCCGGACTACGAGCAGTACTTC
CATSKTGPDYEQYF
>TRBJ1-1|NA|TRBV27|NA
TGTGCCAGCAGCTCTAGTGCGAACACTGAAGCTTTCTTT
CASSSSANTEAFF
>TRBJ2-2|TRBD1|TRBV15|once
TGTGCCACCAGCAGAGACCGACAGGGGGCGAACACCGGGGAGCTGTTTTTT
CATSRDRQGANTGELFF
>TRBJ2-5|NA|TRBV5-4|NA
TGTGCCAGCAGCCCCCAGTCTAGCACGAGCGAGACCCAGTACTTC
CASSPQSSTSETQYF
>TRBJ2-7|NA|TRBV5-1|NA
TGCGCCAGCAGCTTGGGGGGCGTAGGACTCTACGAGCAGTACTTC
CASSLGGVGLYEQYF
>TRBJ2-1|NA|TRBV7-9|NA
TGTGCCAGCAGAGGAGGTCCTCACAATGAGCAGTTCTTC
CASRGGPHNEQFF
>TRBJ1-5|NA|TRBV6-5|NA
TGTGCCAGCAGTTTTAGTAACAATCAGCCCCAGCATTTT
CASSFSNNQPQHF
>TRBJ1-4|NA|TRBV4-2|NA
TGTGCCAGCAACCCCCCTACTGGCCTCGCCCAAAAAAGACTGTTTTTT
CASNPPTGLAQKRLFF
>TRBJ2-5|NA|TRBV7-2|NA
TGTGCCAGCAGCCCGGACGGCTCCGGGACCCAGTACTTC
CASSPDGSGTQYF
>TRBJ2-7|NA|TRBV11-2|NA
TGTGCCAGCAGCTTAGAGGCTGCGGGTTACCGGAACAGCGAGCAGTACTTC
CASSLEAAGYRNSEQYF
>TRBJ1-5|TRBD1|TRBV18|NA
TGTGCCAGCTCAGATCGACTCCGGGACAGGGGAGGCCCCGCGGGTCAGCCCCAGCATTTT
CASSDRLRDRGGPAGQPQHF
>TRBJ2-5|NA|TRBV6-1|NA
TGTGCCAGCAGTGTCAGGGAAAGAGGGACCCAGTACTTC
CASSVRERGTQYF
>TRBJ1-1|NA|TRBV5-1|NA
TGCGCCAGCAGAAGGGAAACTGAAGCTTTCTTT
CASRRETEAFF
>TRBJ1-1|NA|TRBV2|NA
TGTGCCAGCAGTCGGGTTGGCGGTGAAGCTTTCTTT
CASSRVGGEAFF
>TRBJ2-4|NA|TRBV4-1|NA
TGCGCCAGCAGCCAAGTGGACATTCAGTACTTC
CASSQVDIQYF
>TRBJ1-2|NA|TRBV27|NA
TGTGCCAGCAGGGCACCCTCCCTGGGGTTCTATGGCTACACCTTC
CASRAPSLGFYGYTF
>TRBJ2-5|NA|TRBV14|NA
TGTGCCAGCAGCCAATCCACCGGGACACTCCAAGAGACCCAGTACTTC
CASSQSTGTLQETQYF
>TRBJ1-3|NA|TRBV6-5|NA
TGTGCCAGCAGTTCCCGGGTGACTGGAAACACCATATATTTT
CASSSRVTGNTIYF
>TRBJ2-7|TRBD1|TRBV28|NA
TGTGCCAGCAGGCCGGGACAGGGAGGCTCCGAGCAGTACTTC
CASRPGQGGSEQYF
>TRBJ2-6|NA|TRBV5-6|NA
TGTGCCAGCAGCTTAGGGGCGAGCGGGGCCAACGTCCTGACTTTC
CASSLGASGANVLTF
>TRBJ1-2|TRBD1|TRBV2|NA
TGTGCCAGCAGTCGACAGGGGGCAGACTATGGCTACACCTTC
CASSRQGADYGYTF
>TRBJ1-5|NA|TRBV18|once
TGTGCCAGCTCGGAGGGGGGTAGCAATCAGCCCCAGCATTTT
CASSEGGSNQPQHF
>TRBJ2-2|NA|TRBV10-3|NA
TGTGCCATCGGGAGGGGGCTGAACACCGGGGAGCTGTTTTTT
CAIGRGLNTGELFF
>TRBJ2-6|NA|TRBV5-5|NA
TGTGCCAGCAGCTTGGTGGGGCTGGGGGCCAACGTCCTGACTTTC
CASSLVGLGANVLTF
>TRBJ2-1|NA|TRBV9|NA
TGTGCCAGCAGCGCCCCCGGGGGGCCAGGGAGTGAGCAGTTCTTC
CASSAPGGPGSEQFF
>TRBJ2-7|TRBD1|TRBV15|NA
TGTGCCACCAGCAGAGCATTACAAACCGACCCGGGACAGCAACCCTACGAGCAGTACTTC
CATSRALQTDPGQQPYEQYF